This TCR beta chain was profiled in a study of OX40 agonist ivuxolimab in advanced cancers. Study-level information: In this trial design, patients received ivuxolimab intravenously at 0.01 to 10 mg/kg every 2 weeks. Those enrolled were approximately 78% male, with a mean age of around 55 years and ages from 23 to 79.

V shed 5 bases and J 12 bases; nucleotides not matched to a gene: 12. CDR3 length equals 14 residues. Germline V CDR1 and CDR2: LNHDA, SQIVND (reference sequence). Clones were sequenced by immunoSEQ multiplex PCR, and TCRdb holds only the in-frame ones, with some missing. There are about 67,000 clones in the sample; about nine tenths occur only once, and about 0.31% lies in the top ten. Findings and limits, study-wide: At 0.1 to 3.0 mg/kg and by week 6, clonal expansion occurred in CD4+ and CD8+ blood T cells. Compared with CD4+, CD8+ T cells on average had more expanded clones.

As regards this clone: Its specificity is unknown.

This specimen was CD4+ or CD8+ T cells sorted from blood, taken in a trial of the OX40 agonist ivuxolimab. The chain joins TRBV19 to TRBJ2-1; 8 bases line up with TRBD1. This clonotype was obtained from an adult with an advanced solid tumor such as melanoma, head and neck, liver or kidney cancer. The CDR3, as DNA: TGTGCCAGTAGTTTCAGTACTCAGGGGGCTGGGCAGTTCTTC. It translates to CASSFSTQGAGQFF.